The next 4 T cell receptor beta chains were all read from a single sample in a study of cytomegalovirus exposure and HLA in healthy donors. Both 60 Vbeta primers and 13 Jbeta primers went into the PCR. The protocol was immunoSEQ multiplex PCR, while the TCRdb copy is restricted to in-frame clones and leaves out a portion. The table has 70,000 to 100,000 clones, 75% to 85% seen once. Sequencing was carried out using PBMCs. All receptors come from a man aged 18 to 30 in good health and CMV-seronegative.

The chain combines TRBV6-1 with TRBJ2-7; weak D call: TRBD2 (5 bases). This CDR3 spans 13 amino acids. Germline V gene sequence: CDR1 MNHNS, CDR2 SASEGT. The V end lost 11 bases, the J end lost 3 bases, and 17 bases lay between the germline ends. CDR3 in amino acids: CAGGPVLGYEQYF. The CDR3 DNA sequence: TGTGCCGGAGGCCCGGTCCTGGGCTACGAGCAGTACTTC.

V gene TRBV7-9 combines with J gene TRBJ1-5; maybe TRBD1 (6 bases). With 5 bases removed from V and 5 bases from J, the gap between germline ends came to 7 bases. Per germline, CDR1 SEHNR and CDR2 FQNEAQ (reference sequence). This CDR3 contains 12 residues. CDR3 DNA: TGTGCCAGCAGCCGGACAGATCAGCCCCAGCATTTT. It is translated as CASSRTDQPQHF. Variable domain in full (rest from reference TRBV7-9 and TRBJ1-5): DTGVSQNPRHKITKRGQNVTFRCDPISEHNRLYWYRQTLGQGPEFLTYFQNEAQLEKSRLLSDRFSAERPKGSFSTLEIQRTEQGDSAMYLCASSRTDQPQHFGDGTRLSIL.

The chain recombines TRBV19 with TRBJ2-1; a possible D gene is TRBD2 (5 bases). CDR1 and CDR2 from the germline V gene are LNHDA and SQIVND (reference sequence). The CDR3 extends over 15 amino acids. V was shortened by 3 bases and J by 7 bases, with 16 bases between the two germline ends. The DNA of the CDR3 is TGTGCCAGTAGTATGGTTAGGAGGCAATGGAATGAGCAGTTCTTC. Encoded protein: CASSMVRRQWNEQFF.

This chain's CDR3 is CASRSTGELFF. The CDR3 DNA sequence: TGTGCCAGTAGGAGCACCGGGGAGCTGTTTTTT. The chain uses TRBV19 and TRBJ2-2; D is undetermined. V dropped 6 bases and J dropped 4 bases, with 3 bases sitting between them. Looked up from germline, CDR1 is LNHDA and CDR2 is SQIVND (reference sequence). The CDR3 totals 11 residues.